The 7 T cell receptor beta chains reported below all come from one sample, sequenced in a study of blood T cells in healthy people across ages (dated by TCRdb to 2015 to 2017). The library was produced with 5' RACE. The listed sequencing device is Illumina HiSeq 2500. The second PCR ran for roughly 7 to 12 cycles and used a J-beta primer mix along with a sample-barcoded 5' primer. TCRdb reprocessed the public reads (quality trimming at Q25 with fastp, clone calling with MiXCR) and kept in-frame beta chains. Every CDR3 protein is listed once, alongside the most common genes and DNA of its rows. The sample contains about 580,000 distinct CDR3 sequences, under 55% of them found a single time. Of the sample, 20% to 25% falls within the top ten clones. Sequencing was done on a sample of blood. The receptors were sampled from a man older than 75 in good health.

V gene TRBV18 combines with J gene TRBJ2-5; 8 positions match TRBD2. The CDR3 loop spans 17 amino acids. The V segment lost 3 bases and the J segment 11 bases; nucleotides outside the gene matches: 20. The germline V gene has CDR1 KGHSH and CDR2 LQKENI. CDR3 nucleotide sequence: TGTGCCAGCTCACCGACTAGCGAGCCACACATCGGGAATGAGCAGTACTTC. Translated, it gives CASSPTSEPHIGNEQYF.

J is TRBJ2-5 and V is TRBV6-2 or TRBV6-3; TRBD2 matches at 7 bases. The ends lost 5 bases at V and 11 bases at J; junction bases unmatched: 17. The CDR3 runs to 15 residues. Germline assignment: CDR1 MNHEY and CDR2 SVGEGT. Here the CDR3 DNA reads TGTGCCAGCAGTGGCCTAGCGGTCTTGAGAACGGAGCAGTACTTC. It codes for CASSGLAVLRTEQYF.

The CDR3 DNA follows: TGCGCCAGCAGCCCGCAACAGGGTACCAGCGGGAGTTGGTTCTTC. Protein: CASSPQQGTSGSWFF. The chain joins TRBV5-1 to TRBJ2-1; 8 bases are a match to TRBD2. The CDR3 length is 15 residues. CDR1 is SGHRS and CDR2 is YFSETQ in the germline V gene. Unmatched junction bases numbered 18, after V lost 4 bases and J lost 15 bases. The full variable domain, its missing parts supplied by reference TRBV5-1 and TRBJ2-1, is KAGVTQTPRYLIKTRGQQVTLSCSPISGHRSVSWYQQTPGQGLQFLFEYFSETQRNKGNFPGRFSGRQFSNSRSEMNVSTLELGDSALYLCASSPQQGTSGSWFFGPGTRLTVL.

Worth noting for this clonotype: This sequence may be a read error, since a much larger clone differs from it by one base. The V gene is TRBV4-3, the J gene TRBJ1-1; unclear D gene. The CDR3 extends over 14 amino acids. Trimming took 0 bases from V and 4 from J, leaving 9 bases between them. CDR1 is LGHNA and CDR2 is YSLEER in the germline V gene. This chain's CDR3 is CASSQERSGTEAFF. The CDR3 DNA sequence: TGCGCCAGCAGCCAAGAGCGGAGCGGCACTGAAGCTTTCTTT.

This clonotype was picked up many times. The J gene is TRBJ2-1, the V gene TRBV29-1; D gene ambiguous. CDR3 length equals 10 residues. The germline CDR1 and CDR2 sequences are SQVTM and ANQGSEA. Between the trimmed V and J ends, which lost 7 bases and 10 bases, there was a span of 11 bases. CDR3 sequence (DNA): TGCAGCGCCAAAAAAGAAGAGCAGTTCTTC. Protein: CSAKKEEQFF.

This clonotype was detected a few times. This chain connects TRBV10-3 to TRBJ2-5, with D tentatively TRBD2 (7 bases). The J call is uncertain, as TRBJ2-7 better fits the DNA end. Germline V gene lookup returns CDR1 ENHRY and CDR2 SYGVKD. This CDR3 spans 13 amino acids. CDR3: CAINTRGGDEQYF. For the CDR3, the DNA is TGTGCCATCAACACTAGAGGGGGGGACGAGCAGTACTTC.

This clonotype was recorded many times. The chain has TRBV21-1 and TRBJ2-1; the table calls TRBD1, which could not be checked here. TRBV21-1 is an annotated pseudogene. This CDR3 spans 17 amino acids. CDR3 bases: TGTGCCAGCAGCAAAGTCCCGTTGTTCAAGACTTACAATGAGCAGTTCTTC. It specifies CASSKVPLFKTYNEQFF.